This T cell receptor beta chain originates from a study of T cells after yellow fever vaccination. Via MiXCR, TCRdb re-called the 5' RACE reads, giving one row per CDR3 protein. This sample has just under 600,000 distinct CDR3 sequences, with roughly 13% found just once. Germline V lookup: CDR1 KGHSH, CDR2 LQKENI. V was clipped by 6 bases and J by 5 bases, with 17 bases between them. The CDR3 consists of 15 residues. This specimen was PBMCs, taken on the day of the yellow fever booster vaccination. V and J are TRBV18 and TRBJ2-1; D gene unclear. The sequence derives from a man younger than 40 who received the YFV17D yellow fever vaccine. CDR3 region: CASSQPASLNNEQFF. Here the CDR3 DNA reads TGTGCCAGCTCTCAGCCGGCCAGTTTAAACAATGAGCAGTTCTTC.